This T cell receptor beta chain comes out of a study of blood T cells in healthy people across ages. A second about 7 to 11 cycle PCR used barcoded and J-beta primers. A single record per CDR3 protein comes from TCRdb applying MiXCR to the 5' RACE reads. The data show hundreds of thousands of distinct CDR3 sequences, about 27% seen once. The same sample was also studied in work on T cells of mothers and their children. That study adds: Mothers and children who were related shared slightly more overlap than unrelated pairs, but not significantly more.

Sequenced: blood. This receptor was identified in a boy under 10 years old in good health.

The CDR3 here is CASSVRDQHEKLFF. DNA for the CDR3: TGTGCCAGCAGCGTCCGTGACCAGCATGAAAAACTGTTTTTT. This sequence joins TRBV7-8 and TRBJ1-4; D remains ambiguous. Germline CDR1 is SGHVS and CDR2 is FQNEAQ. The CDR3 is 14 amino acids. Trimming removed 5 bases at V and 6 bases at J, with 13 bases between.